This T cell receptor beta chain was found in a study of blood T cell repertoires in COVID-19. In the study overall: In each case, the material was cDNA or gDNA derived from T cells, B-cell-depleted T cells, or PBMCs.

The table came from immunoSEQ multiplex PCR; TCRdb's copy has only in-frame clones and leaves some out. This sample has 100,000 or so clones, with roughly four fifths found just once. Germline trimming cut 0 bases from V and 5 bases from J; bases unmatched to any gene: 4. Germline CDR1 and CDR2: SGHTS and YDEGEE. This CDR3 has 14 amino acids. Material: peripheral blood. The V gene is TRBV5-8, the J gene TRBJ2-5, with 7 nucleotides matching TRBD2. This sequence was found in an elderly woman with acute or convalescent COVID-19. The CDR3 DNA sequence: TGTGCCAGCAGCTTGGGGCGGACTAGTGAGACCCAGTACTTC. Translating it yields CASSLGRTSETQYF.